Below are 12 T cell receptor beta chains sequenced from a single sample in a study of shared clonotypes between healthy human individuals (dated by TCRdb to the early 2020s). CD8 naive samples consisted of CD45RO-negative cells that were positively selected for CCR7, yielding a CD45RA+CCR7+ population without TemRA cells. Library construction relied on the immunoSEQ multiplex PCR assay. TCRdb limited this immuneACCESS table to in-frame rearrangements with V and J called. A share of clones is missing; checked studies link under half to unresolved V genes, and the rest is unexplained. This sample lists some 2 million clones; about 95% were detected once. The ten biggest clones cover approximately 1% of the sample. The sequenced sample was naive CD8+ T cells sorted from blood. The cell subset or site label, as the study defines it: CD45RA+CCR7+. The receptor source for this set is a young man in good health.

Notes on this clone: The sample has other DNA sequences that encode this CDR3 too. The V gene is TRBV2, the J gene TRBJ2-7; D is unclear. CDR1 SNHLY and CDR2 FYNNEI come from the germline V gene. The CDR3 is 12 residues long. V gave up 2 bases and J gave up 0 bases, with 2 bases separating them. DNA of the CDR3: TGTGCCAGCAGTGAAATCTCCTACGAGCAGTACTTC. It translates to CASSEISYEQYF.

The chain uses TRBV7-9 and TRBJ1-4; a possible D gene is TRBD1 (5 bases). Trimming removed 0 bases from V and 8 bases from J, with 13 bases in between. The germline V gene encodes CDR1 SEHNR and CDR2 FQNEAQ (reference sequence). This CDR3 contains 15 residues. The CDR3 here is CASSLAQGPQEKLFF. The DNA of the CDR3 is TGTGCCAGCAGCTTAGCGCAGGGTCCCCAGGAAAAACTGTTTTTT. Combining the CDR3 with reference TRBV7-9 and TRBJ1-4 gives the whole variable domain DTGVSQNPRHKITKRGQNVTFRCDPISEHNRLYWYRQTLGQGPEFLTYFQNEAQLEKSRLLSDRFSAERPKGSFSTLEIQRTEQGDSAMYLCASSLAQGPQEKLFFGSGTQLSVL.

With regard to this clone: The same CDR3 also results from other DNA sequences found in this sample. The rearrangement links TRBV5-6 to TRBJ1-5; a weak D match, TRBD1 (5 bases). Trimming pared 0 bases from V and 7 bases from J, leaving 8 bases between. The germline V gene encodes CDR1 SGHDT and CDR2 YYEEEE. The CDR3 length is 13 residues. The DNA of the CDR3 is TGTGCCAGCAGCTTGGCAGGGAACCAGCCCCAGCATTTT. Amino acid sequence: CASSLAGNQPQHF.

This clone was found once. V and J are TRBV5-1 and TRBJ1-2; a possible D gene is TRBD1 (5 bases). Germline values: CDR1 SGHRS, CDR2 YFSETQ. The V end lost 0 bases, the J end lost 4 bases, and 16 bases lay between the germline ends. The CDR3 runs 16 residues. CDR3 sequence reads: CASSLAAADQGYGYTF. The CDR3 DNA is TGCGCCAGCAGCTTGGCCGCAGCAGACCAGGGCTATGGCTACACCTTC.

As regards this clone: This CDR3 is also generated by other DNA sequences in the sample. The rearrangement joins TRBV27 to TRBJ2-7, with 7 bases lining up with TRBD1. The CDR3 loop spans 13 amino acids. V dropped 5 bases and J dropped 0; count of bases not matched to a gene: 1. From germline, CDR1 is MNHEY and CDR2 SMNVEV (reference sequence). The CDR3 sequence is CASSPGGSYEQYF. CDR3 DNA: TGTGCCAGCAGTCCAGGGGGCTCCTACGAGCAGTACTTC.

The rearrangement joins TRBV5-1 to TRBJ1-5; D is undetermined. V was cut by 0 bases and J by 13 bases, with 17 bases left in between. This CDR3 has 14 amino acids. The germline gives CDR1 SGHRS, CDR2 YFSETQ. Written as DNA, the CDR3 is TGCGCCAGCAGCTTGGCCAGTGCTGGTACCCCTCAGCATTTT. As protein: CASSLASAGTPQHF.

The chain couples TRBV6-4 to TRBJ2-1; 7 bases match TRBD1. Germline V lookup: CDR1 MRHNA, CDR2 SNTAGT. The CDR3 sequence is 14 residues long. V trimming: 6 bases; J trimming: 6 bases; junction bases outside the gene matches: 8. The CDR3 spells CASSLGTVGNEQFF. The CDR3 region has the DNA TGTGCCAGCAGCCTTGGGACAGTGGGCAATGAGCAGTTCTTC.

The CDR3, as DNA: TGTGCCAGCAGTTCCCCCAGTATGAGAGAGACCCAGTACTTC. As protein: CASSSPSMRETQYF. The chain recombines TRBV28 with TRBJ2-5; no firm D call. The CDR3 covers 14 residues. V lost 4 bases and J lost 4, with 13 bases in between. Germline CDR1 and CDR2: MDHEN and SYDVKM.

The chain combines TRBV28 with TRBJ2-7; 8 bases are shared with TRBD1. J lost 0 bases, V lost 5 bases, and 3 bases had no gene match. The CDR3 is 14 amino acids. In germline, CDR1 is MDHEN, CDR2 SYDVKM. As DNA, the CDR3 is TGTGCCAGCAGTGACAGGGGTATCTCCTACGAGCAGTACTTC. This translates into CASSDRGISYEQYF.

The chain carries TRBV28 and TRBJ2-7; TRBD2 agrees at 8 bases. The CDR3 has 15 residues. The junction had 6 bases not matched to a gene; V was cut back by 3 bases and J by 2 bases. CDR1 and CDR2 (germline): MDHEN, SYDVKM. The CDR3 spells CASSFSDSGAYEQYF. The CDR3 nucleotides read TGTGCCAGCAGTTTCAGTGATAGCGGGGCCTACGAGCAGTACTTC.

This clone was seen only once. The CDR3 DNA reads TGTGCCAGCAGCTTACTAGCGAAAGAGACCCAGTACTTC. Translated: CASSLLAKETQYF. The genes are TRBV7-9 and TRBJ2-5; D is perhaps TRBD2 (6 bases). The V and J ends lost 2 bases and 3 bases respectively, with 7 bases between them. The CDR3 is 13 residues long. Germline CDR1 is SEHNR and CDR2 is FQNEAQ (reference sequence). The full variable domain, rest sourced from reference TRBV7-9 and TRBJ2-5, is DTGVSQNPRHKITKRGQNVTFRCDPISEHNRLYWYRQTLGQGPEFLTYFQNEAQLEKSRLLSDRFSAERPKGSFSTLEIQRTEQGDSAMYLCASSLLAKETQYFGPGTRLLVL.

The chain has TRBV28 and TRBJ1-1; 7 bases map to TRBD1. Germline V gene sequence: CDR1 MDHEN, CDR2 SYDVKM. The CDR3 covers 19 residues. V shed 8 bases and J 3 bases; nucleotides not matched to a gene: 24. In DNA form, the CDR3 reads TGTGCCAGCGGAGCCCTCAACAGGGGAGCGGAATATGGATACACTGAAGCTTTCTTT. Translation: CASGALNRGAEYGYTEAFF.